This TCR beta chain was identified during a study of vaccination and CD4 T cells after COVID-19. Background on the study: Participants, all vaccine recipients, received two doses of either BNT162b2 or mRNA-1273. Typically, post-vaccine samples were obtained a median approximately 75 days after dose two, within a range of 14 to 241. In the control cultures, a CEFX pool, an HIV-1 Nef pool, or no peptide was supplied. Regarding the study as a whole: Spike mono-reactivity was the property of 304 of 307 vaccine-specific clones in convalescent patients.

Cultured CD4+ T cells had their DNA profiled by the Oncomine TCR Beta short-read assay. TCRdb analysed the PCR reads with MiXCR anew, one entry per CDR3 protein. The sample includes several thousand distinct CDR3 sequences, just over 55% of them seen just once. This clonotype was recorded only once. Its antigen is unidentified. This CDR3 region has 16 residues. V dropped 5 bases and J dropped 6; count of bases not matched to a gene: 11. Germline CDR1 is LNHDA and CDR2 is SQIVND (reference sequence). Noted treatment: approximately nine-day PBMC culture with coronavirus spike peptide pools or control peptides (ViraFEST assay).

The genes are TRBV19 and TRBJ1-5; 9 bases align to TRBD1. This TCR was sampled from a human donor who had recovered from COVID-19. Sequenced input: CD4+ T cells from blood, cultured in vitro. CDR3 residues: CASSHQTGGSGQPQHF. CDR3 in DNA: TGTGCCAGTAGTCATCAGACAGGGGGATCGGGTCAGCCCCAGCATTTT. The full variable domain, with the rest looked up from reference TRBV19 and TRBJ1-5, is DGGITQSPKYLFRKEGQNVTLSCEQNLNHDAMYWYRQDPGQGLRLIYYSQIVNDFQKGDIAEGYSVSREKKESFPLTVTSAQKNPTAFYLCASSHQTGGSGQPQHFGDGTRLSIL.